This TCR beta chain was recorded in a study of OX40 agonist ivuxolimab in advanced cancers. A history of autoimmune disease or systemic immunosuppression excluded patients. With 5 bases clipped from V and 0 bases from J, the junction kept 6 bases outside the gene matches. Germline values: CDR1 MNHEY, CDR2 SVGAGI. CDR3 length: 15 residues. Sequenced by immunoSEQ multiplex PCR; TCRdb stores in-frame clones only, minus some. This table has under 85,000 clones, about 86% appearing once. About this clone itself: The antigen remains undetermined.

Whole-study results and caveats: Fewer expanded clones were found on average in CD4+ than in CD8+ T cells. There were also nonresponders showing low normalized T-cell clonal expansion. The study observed clonal expansion of CD4+ and CD8+ blood T cells by week 6 at 0.1 to 3.0 mg/kg.

V is TRBV6-5 and J is TRBJ1-1, with 7 nucleotides matching TRBD1. Sequencing was performed on CD4+ or CD8+ T cells sorted from blood, taken in a trial of the OX40 agonist ivuxolimab. This sequence originates from an adult with an advanced solid tumor such as melanoma, head and neck, liver or kidney cancer. Here the CDR3 reads CASSPPGQLNTEAFF. The CDR3 region has the DNA TGTGCCAGCAGTCCCCCGGGACAGTTGAACACTGAAGCTTTCTTT.